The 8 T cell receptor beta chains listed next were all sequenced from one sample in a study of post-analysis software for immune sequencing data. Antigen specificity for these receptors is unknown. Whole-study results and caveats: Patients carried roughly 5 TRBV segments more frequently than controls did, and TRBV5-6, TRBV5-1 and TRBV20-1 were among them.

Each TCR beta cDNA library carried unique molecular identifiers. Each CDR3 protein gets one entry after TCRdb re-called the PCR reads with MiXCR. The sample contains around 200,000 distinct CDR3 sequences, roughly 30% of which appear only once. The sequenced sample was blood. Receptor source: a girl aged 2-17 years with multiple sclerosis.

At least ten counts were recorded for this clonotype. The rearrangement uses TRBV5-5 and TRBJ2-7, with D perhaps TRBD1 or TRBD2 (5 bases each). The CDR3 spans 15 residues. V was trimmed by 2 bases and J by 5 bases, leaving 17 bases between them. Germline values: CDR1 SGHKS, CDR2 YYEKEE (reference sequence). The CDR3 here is CASSFGTTRVDEQYF. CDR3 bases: TGTGCCAGCAGCTTCGGGACGACCCGCGTAGACGAGCAGTACTTC.

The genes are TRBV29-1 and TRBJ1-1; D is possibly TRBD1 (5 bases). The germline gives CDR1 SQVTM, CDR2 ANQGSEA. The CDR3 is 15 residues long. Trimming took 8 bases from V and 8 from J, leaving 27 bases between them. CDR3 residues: CSSSSPTQGRGEAFF. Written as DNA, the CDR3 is TGCAGCTCCTCGTCTCCGACGCAGGGCCGGGGGGAAGCTTTCTTT.

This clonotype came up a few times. CDR3 region: CASGLVPRGPSEAFF. The CDR3 DNA sequence: TGTGCTAGTGGTTTGGTACCCAGGGGGCCATCTGAAGCTTTCTTT. The gene calls are TRBV12-5 and TRBJ1-1; 8 nucleotides align to TRBD1. Germline-derived CDR1 and CDR2 are LGHNT and FRNRAP. The CDR3 spans 15 residues. Trimming cost V 0 bases and J 6 bases; bases outside gene matches: 6.

CDR3 region: CASGRPRTGLETQYF. The DNA of the CDR3 is TGTGCTAGTGGTCGACCACGGACAGGGTTGGAGACCCAGTACTTC. The rearrangement uses TRBV12-5 and TRBJ2-5, with 8 bases that match TRBD1. This CDR3 comprises 15 residues. V lost 5 bases, J lost 5 bases, and 10 bases stayed unmatched. Per germline, CDR1 LGHNT and CDR2 FRNRAP.

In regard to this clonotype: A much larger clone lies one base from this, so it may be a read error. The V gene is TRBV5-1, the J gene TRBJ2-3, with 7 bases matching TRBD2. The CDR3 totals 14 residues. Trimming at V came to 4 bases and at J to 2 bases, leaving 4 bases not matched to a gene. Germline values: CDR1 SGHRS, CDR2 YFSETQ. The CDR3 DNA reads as TGCGCCAGCAGCAGGAGCGGGGCCACAGATACGCAGTATTTT. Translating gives CASSRSGATDTQYF.

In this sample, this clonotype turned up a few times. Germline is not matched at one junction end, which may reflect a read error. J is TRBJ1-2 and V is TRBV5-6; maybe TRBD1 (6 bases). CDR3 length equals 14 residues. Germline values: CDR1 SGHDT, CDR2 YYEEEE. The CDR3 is CASSLDSINYGYTF. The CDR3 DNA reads TGTGCCAGCAGTTTGGACAGTATAAACTATGGCTACACCTTC.

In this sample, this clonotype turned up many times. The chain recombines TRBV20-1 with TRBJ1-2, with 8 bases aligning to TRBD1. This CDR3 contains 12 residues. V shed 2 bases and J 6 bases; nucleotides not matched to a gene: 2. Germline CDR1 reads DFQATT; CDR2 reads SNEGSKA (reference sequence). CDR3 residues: CSARPGGHGYTF. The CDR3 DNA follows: TGCAGTGCTAGACCAGGGGGCCATGGCTACACCTTC.

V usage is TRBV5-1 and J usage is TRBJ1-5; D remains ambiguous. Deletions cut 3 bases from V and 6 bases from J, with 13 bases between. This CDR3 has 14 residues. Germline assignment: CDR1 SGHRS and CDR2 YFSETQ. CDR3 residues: CASSSVAGFQPQHF. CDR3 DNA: TGCGCCAGCAGCTCGGTAGCGGGTTTTCAGCCCCAGCATTTT.